These 29 T cell receptor beta chains originate from one sample sequenced in a study of cytomegalovirus exposure and HLA in healthy donors. The data were produced by immunoSEQ multiplex PCR, yet TCRdb's version contains in-frame clones alone and is incomplete. This table holds about 110,000 clones, about 88% found once. The sample comprised PBMCs. The receptors were sampled from a woman between 18 and 29 years old in good health and CMV-seropositive.

The chain couples TRBV11-2 to TRBJ2-5; TRBD2 might be the D (7 bases). Germline V gene lookup returns CDR1 SGHAT and CDR2 FQNNGV. The V and J ends lost 5 bases and 4 bases respectively, with 14 bases between them. The CDR3 has 14 amino acids. The CDR3 region has the DNA TGTGCCAGCAGCGTACAGGGAGGGACAGAGACCCAGTACTTC. Translating gives CASSVQGGTETQYF.

The gene calls are TRBV4-1 and TRBJ2-7, with TRBD2 matching 14 bases. The CDR3 covers 17 residues. Germline lookup yields CDR1 MGHRA and CDR2 YSYEKL. Germline trimming cut 0 bases from V and 7 bases from J; bases unmatched to any gene: 8. CDR3 DNA: TGCGCCAGCAGCCAAGAGCCGACTAGCGGGGGGGCTTGGGAGCAGTACGTC. This translates into CASSQEPTSGGAWEQYV.

V gene TRBV11-3 combines with J gene TRBJ1-4, with unresolved D. This CDR3 has 16 residues. Germline CDR1 and CDR2: SGHNT and YENEEA. V dropped 3 bases and J dropped 6 bases, with 17 bases sitting between them. The CDR3 bases are TGTGCCAGCAGCTTCCCCCCGCGGGCATATCATGAAAAACTGTTTTTT. Its protein product is CASSFPPRAYHEKLFF.

The chain joins TRBV6-6 to TRBJ1-5; 9 bases agree with TRBD1. With 6 bases clipped from V and 2 bases from J, the junction kept 2 bases outside the gene matches. This CDR3 has 14 amino acids. Germline CDR1 MNHNY, CDR2 SVGAGI (reference sequence). CDR3 loop: CASSWTGGNQPQHF. Here the CDR3 DNA reads TGTGCCAGCAGCTGGACAGGGGGCAATCAGCCCCAGCATTTT.

The chain carries TRBV4-1 and TRBJ2-5; 7 nucleotides align to TRBD1. The CDR3 length is 13 residues. The germline V gene has CDR1 MGHRA and CDR2 YSYEKL. Germline trimming cut 6 bases from V and 0 bases from J; bases unmatched to any gene: 1. CDR3: CASRDRNQETQYF. The CDR3 DNA reads TGCGCCAGCAGGGACAGGAACCAAGAGACCCAGTACTTC.

In nucleotides, the CDR3 is TGTGCCAGCAGCCCAGGACAGGGTCGGTACTATGGCTACACCTTC. Translating gives CASSPGQGRYYGYTF. The chain carries TRBV9 and TRBJ1-2; TRBD1 matches at 8 bases. This CDR3 spans 15 amino acids. The ends lost 4 bases at V and 3 bases at J; junction bases unmatched: 8. CDR1 and CDR2 from the germline V gene are SGDLS and YYNGEE.

This clone was picked up a small number of times. The chain is built from TRBV2 and TRBJ2-7; 8 nucleotides agree with TRBD1. Germline lookup yields CDR1 SNHLY and CDR2 FYNNEI. J was trimmed by 3 bases and V by 8 bases; bases with no gene match: 12. CDR3 size: 15 residues. The DNA of the CDR3 is TGTGCCAGCTGCAGGGGGCTGGGGGCAATCTACGAGCAGTACTTC. Translation: CASCRGLGAIYEQYF.

The chain links TRBV5-6 to TRBJ2-5, with TRBD2 matching 9 bases. With V trimmed by 0 bases and J by 6 bases, 9 bases remained unmatched. Germline CDR1 SGHDT, CDR2 YYEEEE. The CDR3 runs 16 residues. DNA for the CDR3: TGTGCCAGCAGCTTGGGGGCGGGGGGGCCCGGGAAGACCCAGTACTTC. Its protein product is CASSLGAGGPGKTQYF.

This rearrangement joins TRBV5-1 to TRBJ2-1; TRBD2 agrees at 13 bases. Germline V lookup: CDR1 SGHRS, CDR2 YFSETQ. CDR3 size: 15 residues. After removal of 4 bases from V and 9 bases from J, the junction contained 7 bases not matched to a gene. DNA of the CDR3: TGCGCCAGCAGCCCTACTAGCGGGGGGGCCGGTGAGCAGTTCTTC. Translation: CASSPTSGGAGEQFF.

The CDR3 is CASSPLPGRDSYEQYF. The CDR3 nucleotides are TGTGCCAGCTCCCCCCTCCCAGGCAGGGACTCCTACGAGCAGTACTTC. V and J are TRBV18 and TRBJ2-7; D possibly corresponds to TRBD1 (5 bases). The CDR3 extends over 16 amino acids. Per germline, CDR1 KGHSH and CDR2 LQKENI. V was clipped by 6 bases and J by 0 bases, with 18 bases between them.

This clone was counted only a few times. The J gene is TRBJ1-4, the V gene TRBV7-9; 7 bases line up with TRBD1. Per germline, CDR1 SEHNR and CDR2 FQNEAQ (reference sequence). The V and J ends lost 5 bases and 5 bases, in that order; junction bases with no gene match: 11. This CDR3 region has 16 residues. The CDR3 DNA reads as TGTGCCAGCAGCCCCGGGACAGTGAATTCCAATGAAAAACTGTTTTTT. It translates to CASSPGTVNSNEKLFF.

This clone was seen more than once but under ten times. The chain couples TRBV11-2 to TRBJ1-2; a weak D match, TRBD1 (5 bases). In germline, CDR1 is SGHAT, CDR2 FQNNGV. V shed 5 bases and J shed 5 bases, with 12 bases lying between them. The CDR3 loop spans 13 amino acids. CDR3 nucleotide sequence: TGTGCCAGCAGCACCCGACAGACATATGGCTACACCTTC. Residues: CASSTRQTYGYTF.

The J gene is TRBJ1-1, the V gene TRBV28; 9 bases are shared with TRBD1. Looked up from germline, CDR1 is MDHEN and CDR2 is SYDVKM. J gave up 8 bases and V 5 bases, and 0 bases lay outside the gene matches. This CDR3 region has 11 residues. CDR3 sequence reads: CASSGTGEAFF. The CDR3 DNA follows: TGTGCCAGCAGTGGGACAGGGGAAGCTTTCTTT. The variable domain in full, completed from reference TRBV28 and TRBJ1-1, reads DVKVTQSSRYLVKRTGEKVFLECVQDMDHENMFWYRQDPGLGLRLIYFSYDVKMKEKGDIPEGYSVSREKKERFSLILESASTNQTSMYLCASSGTGEAFFGQGTRLTVV.

This clone has only one observation. The rearrangement uses TRBV6-6 and TRBJ1-1; D gene ambiguous. The CDR3 sequence is 12 residues long. Germline lookup yields CDR1 MNHNY and CDR2 SVGAGI (reference sequence). Trimming left V 5 bases short and J 5 bases short, with 9 bases between. The CDR3 DNA reads as TGTGCCAGCAGTACGAGGGTTACTGAAGCTTTCTTT. Its translation: CASSTRVTEAFF.

This chain uses TRBV2 with TRBJ1-1; D remains ambiguous. The ends were cut back, 1 base at V and 1 base at J, with 4 bases in the middle. The CDR3 totals 13 residues. Per the germline V gene, CDR1 is SNHLY and CDR2 is FYNNEI. The CDR3 region has the DNA TGTGCCAGCAGTGAAGACTGGAACACTGAAGCTTTCTTT. Amino acids: CASSEDWNTEAFF.

The chain recombines TRBV11-2 with TRBJ2-5, with D possibly TRBD1 on 5 matching bases. V lost 6 bases and J 5 bases, leaving 19 bases between the germline ends. Germline CDR1 is SGHAT and CDR2 is FQNNGV. The CDR3 is 15 amino acids. DNA of the CDR3: TGTGCCAGCAGTCCCCTGGTTGGGGCGCCGGAGACCCAGTACTTC. It translates to CASSPLVGAPETQYF.

The V and J genes are TRBV19 and TRBJ1-5; 8 nucleotides line up with TRBD1. CDR3 length: 15 amino acids. Unmatched junction bases numbered 3, after V lost 3 bases and J lost 2 bases. CDR1 LNHDA and CDR2 SQIVND come from the germline V gene (reference sequence). In DNA form, the CDR3 reads TGTGCCAGTAGTATGACAGGGGAGGGCAATCAGCCCCAGCATTTT. It translates to CASSMTGEGNQPQHF.

This rearrangement joins TRBV9 to TRBJ2-5; possible D gene TRBD2, 7 bases. Germline V CDR1 and CDR2: SGDLS, YYNGEE. The V gene lost 3 bases and the J gene lost 4 bases, with 13 bases spanning the gap. The CDR3 extends over 14 amino acids. CDR3 in amino acids: CASSEGGASETQYF. CDR3 DNA: TGTGCCAGCAGCGAGGGGGGGGCATCAGAGACCCAGTACTTC.

This chain joins TRBV6-5 and TRBJ2-1, with a weak D call TRBD2 (6 bases). Germline lookup yields CDR1 MNHEY and CDR2 SVGAGI. CDR3 length equals 14 residues. V dropped 3 bases and J dropped 5 bases, with 11 bases sitting between them. The DNA of the CDR3 is TGTGCCAGCAGTTATGGCGGGGTAAACAATGAGCAGTTCTTC. Translating it yields CASSYGGVNNEQFF.

This clone has only a few counts. The chain uses TRBV6-1 and TRBJ2-7; TRBD2 aligns across 8 bases. Germline-derived CDR1 and CDR2 are MNHNS and SASEGT. CDR3 length equals 15 residues. V shed 0 bases, J shed 2 bases, and the junction held 3 bases outside the gene matches. Here the CDR3 DNA reads TGTGCCAGCAGTGAAGCGAGCGGGGGCCCCTACGAGCAGTACTTC. Amino acids: CASSEASGGPYEQYF.

This clone was detected once. J is TRBJ1-6 and V is TRBV19, with 7 bases matching TRBD1. The ends lost 5 bases at V and 6 bases at J; junction bases unmatched: 4. Germline lookup yields CDR1 LNHDA and CDR2 SQIVND (reference sequence). This CDR3 is 14 amino acids long. The CDR3 here is CASSPDRSNSPLHF. In DNA, the CDR3 is TGTGCCAGTAGTCCGGACAGGAGTAATTCACCCCTCCACTTT. Combining the CDR3 with reference TRBV19 and TRBJ1-6 gives the whole variable domain DGGITQSPKYLFRKEGQNVTLSCEQNLNHDAMYWYRQDPGQGLRLIYYSQIVNDFQKGDIAEGYSVSREKKESFPLTVTSAQKNPTAFYLCASSPDRSNSPLHFGNGTRLTVT.

V gene TRBV27 combines with J gene TRBJ2-7, with a weak D call TRBD2 (5 bases). V lost 5 bases to trimming and J lost 4 bases, with 15 bases between them. The CDR3 length is 14 residues. Germline CDR1 is MNHEY and CDR2 is SMNVEV (reference sequence). CDR3 residues: CASSPYGNSYEQYV. The CDR3, as DNA: TGTGCCAGCAGTCCCTACGGGAATTCTTACGAGCAGTACGTC.

The CDR3 DNA reads TGTGCCACCAGCAGAGATCGGTCTAATGAAAAACTGTTTTTT. Translated: CATSRDRSNEKLFF. The rearrangement joins TRBV15 to TRBJ1-4, with D unresolved. V was shortened by 0 bases and J by 3 bases, with 5 bases between the two germline ends. Per germline, CDR1 LNHNV and CDR2 YYDKDF (reference sequence). This CDR3 spans 14 amino acids.

For the CDR3, the DNA is TGTGCCAGCAGCGCCAGCGGACTAGCGAAGGATGAGCAGTTCTTC. This encodes CASSASGLAKDEQFF. The chain links TRBV9 to TRBJ2-1, with 9 nucleotides matching TRBD2. CDR3 length: 15 amino acids. Trimming cost V 3 bases and J 8 bases; bases outside gene matches: 9. Germline V gene data show CDR1 as SGDLS and CDR2 as YYNGEE.

The chain combines TRBV11-2 with TRBJ2-7; 7 nucleotides line up with TRBD1. Trimming at V came to 5 bases and at J to 0 bases, leaving 7 bases not matched to a gene. The CDR3 sequence is 15 residues long. Germline values: CDR1 SGHAT, CDR2 FQNNGV. The CDR3 nucleotides are TGTGCCAGCAGCCTGCGGACAGGCTACTCCTACGAGCAGTACTTC. As protein: CASSLRTGYSYEQYF.

In its sample, this clone was seen once. V usage is TRBV25-1 and J usage is TRBJ2-7; weak D call: TRBD1 (5 bases). The CDR3 loop spans 13 amino acids. V was clipped by 6 bases and J by 6 bases, with 15 bases between them. Looked up from germline, CDR1 is MGHDK and CDR2 is SYGVNS. Here the CDR3 DNA reads TGTGCCAGCAGCCCCGCAGGGTTACCCGAGCAGTACGTC. Its translation: CASSPAGLPEQYV.

The rearrangement links TRBV21-1 to TRBJ2-1; TRBD2 is the table's D call, not checked against the DNA. TRBV21-1 is marked as a pseudogene. The CDR3 has 17 amino acids. The CDR3 DNA sequence: TGTGCCAGCAGCAAACCCGGACTAGCGGGGCGATACAATGAGCAGTTCTTC. Amino acid sequence: CASSKPGLAGRYNEQFF.

The V gene is TRBV2, the J gene TRBJ2-5, with 8 bases fitting TRBD2. The CDR3 extends over 14 amino acids. The trim removed 5 bases at V and 1 base at J, leaving 3 bases unmatched. The germline CDR1 and CDR2 sequences are SNHLY and FYNNEI. The DNA for the CDR3 is TGTGCCAGCAGTCTTAGCGGGGCCCAAGAGACCCAGTACTTC. This encodes CASSLSGAQETQYF.

This chain links TRBV6-5 with TRBJ2-2; D ambiguous. Germline values: CDR1 MNHEY, CDR2 SVGAGI. V was shortened by 6 bases and J by 0 bases, with 11 bases between the two germline ends. This CDR3 contains 15 residues. CDR3 amino acids: CASRRDIANTGELFF. The CDR3 DNA sequence: TGTGCCAGCAGAAGAGACATCGCGAACACCGGGGAGCTGTTTTTT.